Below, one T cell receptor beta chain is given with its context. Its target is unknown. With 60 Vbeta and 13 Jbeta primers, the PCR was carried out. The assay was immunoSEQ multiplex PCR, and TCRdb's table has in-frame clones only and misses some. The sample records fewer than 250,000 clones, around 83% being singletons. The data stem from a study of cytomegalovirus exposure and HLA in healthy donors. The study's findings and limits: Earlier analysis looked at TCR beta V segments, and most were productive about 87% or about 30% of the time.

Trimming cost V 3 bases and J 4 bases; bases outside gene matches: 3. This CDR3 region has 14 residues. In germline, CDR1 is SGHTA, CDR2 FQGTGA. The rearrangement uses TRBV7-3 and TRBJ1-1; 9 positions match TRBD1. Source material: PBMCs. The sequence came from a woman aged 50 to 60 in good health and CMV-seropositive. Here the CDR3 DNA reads TGTGCCAGCAGCTTGACAGGGGGTTTCACTGAAGCTTTCTTT. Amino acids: CASSLTGGFTEAFF.